This T cell receptor (beta chain) was sequenced in a study of CD8 T cells in ankylosing spondylitis. Study findings and constraints: Both synovial fluid and blood in reactive arthritis had previously been reported to carry some motif variants. A TCR beta motif of several highly homologous variants seemed to mark ankylosing spondylitis blood.

A quantitative 5'-RACE method, one with molecular barcodes, was used to make TCR beta libraries. TCRdb independently ran MiXCR on the 5' RACE reads; one entry per CDR3 protein. The sample gives 150,000 to 200,000 distinct CDR3 sequences, around 10% of which show up once; about 27% is in the top ten. Trimming left V 5 bases short and J 0 bases short, with 14 bases between. The V gene's germline CDR1 is SGHVS and CDR2 FQNEAQ. The CDR3 is made up of 16 amino acids. Of note for this clonotype: As yet, its antigen is unknown.

This sequence joins TRBV7-8 and TRBJ2-4; D may be TRBD2 (6 bases). Input material: blood, either unsorted or a sorted T cell fraction (not recorded which). The receptor's source is a male donor with ankylosing spondylitis or in good health (not recorded which). The CDR3 spells CASSPRPGLAKNIQYF. The CDR3 bases are TGTGCCAGCAGCCCCCGGCCGGGACTAGCCAAAAACATTCAGTACTTC.